The 14 T cell receptor beta chains below were found in one sample sequenced in a study of blood T cell repertoires in COVID-19. Assay: immunoSEQ multiplex PCR; the TCRdb copy retains only in-frame clones and omits some. The sample lists about 170,000 clones, about nine tenths occurring once. Sequencing input: peripheral blood. Receptor source: a man between 18 and 35 years old with COVID-19, enrolled during active disease.

CDR3 coding DNA: TGTGCCAGCAGTTTTGGACTAGCGCGCTACGAGCAGTACTTC. This translates into CASSFGLARYEQYF. V and J are TRBV5-6 and TRBJ2-7; 9 bases are shared with TRBD2. Trimming took 5 bases from V and 3 from J; bases not matched to a gene: 6. The CDR3 loop spans 14 amino acids. Germline-derived CDR1 and CDR2 are SGHDT and YYEEEE.

The chain has TRBV5-4 and TRBJ1-2, with TRBD1 matching over 9 bases. Germline V CDR1 and CDR2: SGHNT, YYREEE (reference sequence). V was pared by 4 bases and J by 4 bases, with 8 bases of the junction left unmatched. The CDR3 spans 15 residues. CDR3: CASSLGQGVFYGYTF. CDR3 in DNA: TGTGCCAGCAGCCTGGGACAGGGAGTGTTCTATGGCTACACCTTC.

This chain uses TRBV27 with TRBJ1-1; D not certain. V lost 2 bases to trimming and J lost 2 bases, with 6 bases between them. The CDR3 has 13 amino acids. Germline V CDR1 and CDR2: MNHEY, SMNVEV (reference sequence). In DNA, the CDR3 is TGTGCCAGCAGTTTAAACAGAAACACTGAAGCTTTCTTT. Protein: CASSLNRNTEAFF.

The chain joins TRBV28 to TRBJ1-3, with unresolved D. Between the trimmed V and J ends, which lost 2 bases and 3 bases, there was a span of 8 bases. The CDR3 is 14 amino acids. Germline CDR1 MDHEN, CDR2 SYDVKM. CDR3: CASSLPGFGNTIYF. DNA of the CDR3: TGTGCCAGCAGTTTACCGGGTTTTGGAAACACCATATATTTT. The full variable domain, with the rest looked up from reference TRBV28 and TRBJ1-3, is DVKVTQSSRYLVKRTGEKVFLECVQDMDHENMFWYRQDPGLGLRLIYFSYDVKMKEKGDIPEGYSVSREKKERFSLILESASTNQTSMYLCASSLPGFGNTIYFGEGSWLTVV.

The chain uses TRBV11-2 and TRBJ2-7; 8 bases line up with TRBD2. Germline values: CDR1 SGHAT, CDR2 FQNNGV. The CDR3 consists of 16 residues. The V and J ends lost 5 bases and 0 bases, in that order; junction bases with no gene match: 9. CDR3 sequence reads: CASSPSSGYSSYEQYF. As DNA, the CDR3 is TGTGCCAGCAGCCCATCTAGCGGGTATAGCTCCTACGAGCAGTACTTC.

The rearrangement uses TRBV7-8 and TRBJ1-2; the D is unclear. This CDR3 contains 17 residues. The germline CDR1 and CDR2 sequences are SGHVS and FQNEAQ. V was trimmed by 3 bases and J by 1 base, leaving 18 bases between them. The CDR3 reads CASSFPTRSGVNYGYTF. The CDR3 nucleotides are TGTGCCAGCAGCTTCCCAACCCGATCCGGGGTTAACTATGGCTACACCTTC.

The chain recombines TRBV4-1 with TRBJ1-1, with 7 bases lining up with TRBD1. This CDR3 spans 15 amino acids. V shed 2 bases and J 6 bases; nucleotides not matched to a gene: 9. Germline V gives CDR1 MGHRA, CDR2 YSYEKL. CDR3 sequence reads: CASSQPGQRLAEAFF. CDR3 in DNA: TGCGCCAGCAGCCAACCGGGACAGCGTCTAGCTGAAGCTTTCTTT.

The rearrangement joins TRBV24-1 to TRBJ1-1; D gene unclear. Trimming took off 7 bases at V and 0 bases at J, with 17 bases between the two ends. Per germline, CDR1 KGHDR and CDR2 SFDVKD. The CDR3 spans 16 residues. As DNA, the CDR3 is TGTGCCACCAGGGTTGGACTTCCTGAGGTGAACACTGAAGCTTTCTTT. Translation: CATRVGLPEVNTEAFF.

J is TRBJ2-5 and V is TRBV5-1, with unresolved D. Germline V gene sequence: CDR1 SGHRS, CDR2 YFSETQ. CDR3 length equals 13 residues. V was clipped by 4 bases and J by 1 base, with 8 bases between them. The CDR3 DNA reads TGCGCCAGCAGCCGCGACTTCCAAGAGACCCAGTACTTC. Its protein is CASSRDFQETQYF.

The chain is built from TRBV24-1 and TRBJ1-2; the D gene is possibly TRBD1 (6 bases). Looked up from germline, CDR1 is KGHDR and CDR2 is SFDVKD. V was trimmed by 6 bases and J by 5 bases, leaving 15 bases between them. The CDR3 totals 14 residues. The CDR3 sequence is CATSSLDRPYGYTF. For the CDR3, the DNA is TGTGCCACCAGTTCTCTAGACAGGCCATATGGCTACACCTTC.

In DNA form, the CDR3 reads TGTGCCAGCAGTATCCGGGACAGGGGGAACGAGCAGTACTTC. Its protein is CASSIRDRGNEQYF. The rearrangement links TRBV2 to TRBJ2-7; 11 bases are a match to TRBD1. Trimming at V came to 5 bases and at J to 5 bases, leaving 5 bases not matched to a gene. The CDR3 loop spans 14 amino acids. Per the germline V gene, CDR1 is SNHLY and CDR2 is FYNNEI.

As DNA, the CDR3 is TGTGCCTGGAGCGCCGGGACTAGCGGACCATACGAGCAGTACTTC. The encoded protein is CAWSAGTSGPYEQYF. The rearrangement uses TRBV30 and TRBJ2-7; TRBD2 matches at 11 bases. The CDR3 runs 15 residues. Germline V gene lookup returns CDR1 GTSNPN and CDR2 SVGIG (reference sequence). The J segment lost 4 bases and the V segment lost 3 bases, leaving 8 bases of the junction unmatched.

Only one count was recorded for this clone. The chain has TRBV6-6 and TRBJ2-5, with D tentatively TRBD2 (5 bases). In germline, CDR1 is MNHNY, CDR2 SVGAGI (reference sequence). V lost 8 bases and J lost 1, with 17 bases in between. CDR3 length equals 15 residues. In DNA, the CDR3 is TGTGCCAGCTATGCCCACGGACTGACCCAAGAGACCCAGTACTTC. It specifies CASYAHGLTQETQYF.

This clone has only one observation. The rearrangement links TRBV7-2 to TRBJ2-1, with D tentatively TRBD2 (6 bases). CDR3 size: 17 residues. V dropped 5 bases and J dropped 4 bases, with 21 bases sitting between them. Germline loops: CDR1 SGHTA, CDR2 FQGNSA. CDR3 coding DNA: TGTGCCAGCAGCCACAAGGGTACTAGCAGAACGTACAATGAGCAGTTCTTC. Translated: CASSHKGTSRTYNEQFF.